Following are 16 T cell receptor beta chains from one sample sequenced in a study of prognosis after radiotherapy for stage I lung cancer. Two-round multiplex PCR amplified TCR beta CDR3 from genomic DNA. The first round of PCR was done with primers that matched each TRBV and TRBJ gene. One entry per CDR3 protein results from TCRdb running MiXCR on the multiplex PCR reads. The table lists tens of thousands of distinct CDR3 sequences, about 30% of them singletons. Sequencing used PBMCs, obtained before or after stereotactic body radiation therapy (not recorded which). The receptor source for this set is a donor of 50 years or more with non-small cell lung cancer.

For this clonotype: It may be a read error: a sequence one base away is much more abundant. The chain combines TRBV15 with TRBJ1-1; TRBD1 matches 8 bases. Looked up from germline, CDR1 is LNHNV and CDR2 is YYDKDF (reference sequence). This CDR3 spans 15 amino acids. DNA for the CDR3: TGTGCCAACAGCAGTGGACAGGGCCTGAACACTGAAGCTTTCTTT. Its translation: CANSSGQGLNTEAFF.

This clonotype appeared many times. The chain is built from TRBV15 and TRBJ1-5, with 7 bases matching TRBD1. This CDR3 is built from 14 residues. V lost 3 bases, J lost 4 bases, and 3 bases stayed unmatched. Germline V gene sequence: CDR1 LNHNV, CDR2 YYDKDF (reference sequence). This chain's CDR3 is CATSSQQGNQPQHF. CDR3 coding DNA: TGTGCCACCAGCAGCCAACAGGGGAATCAGCCCCAGCATTTT. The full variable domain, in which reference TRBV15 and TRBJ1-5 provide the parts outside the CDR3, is DAMVIQNPRYQVTQFGKPVTLSCSQTLNHNVMYWYQQKSSQAPKLLFHYYDKDFNNEADTPDNFQSRRPNTSFCFLDIRSPGLGDTAMYLCATSSQQGNQPQHFGDGTRLSIL.

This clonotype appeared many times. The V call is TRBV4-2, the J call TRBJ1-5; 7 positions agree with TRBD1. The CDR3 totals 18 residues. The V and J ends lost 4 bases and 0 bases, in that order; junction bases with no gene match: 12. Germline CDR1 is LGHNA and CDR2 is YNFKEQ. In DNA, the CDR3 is TGTGCCAGCAGCCGTGCCGGGACAGTCGATTATAGCAATCAGCCCCAGCATTTT. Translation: CASSRAGTVDYSNQPQHF.

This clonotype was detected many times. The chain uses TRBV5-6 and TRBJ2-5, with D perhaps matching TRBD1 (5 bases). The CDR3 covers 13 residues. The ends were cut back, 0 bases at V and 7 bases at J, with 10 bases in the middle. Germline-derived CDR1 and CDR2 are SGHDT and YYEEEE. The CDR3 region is CASSLAGSGTQYF. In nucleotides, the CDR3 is TGTGCCAGCAGCTTGGCAGGGTCCGGGACCCAGTACTTC.

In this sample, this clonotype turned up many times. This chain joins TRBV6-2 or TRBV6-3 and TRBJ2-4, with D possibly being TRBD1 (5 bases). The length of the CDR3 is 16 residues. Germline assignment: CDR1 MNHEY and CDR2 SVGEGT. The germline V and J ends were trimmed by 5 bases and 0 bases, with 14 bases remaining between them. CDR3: CASSDSLTLAKNIQYF. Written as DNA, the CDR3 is TGTGCCAGCAGTGACAGCCTCACACTAGCCAAAAACATTCAGTACTTC.

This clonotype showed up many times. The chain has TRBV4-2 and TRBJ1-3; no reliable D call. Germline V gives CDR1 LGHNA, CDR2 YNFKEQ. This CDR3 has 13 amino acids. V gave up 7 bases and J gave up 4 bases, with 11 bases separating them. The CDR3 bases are TGTGCCAGCACGGGGTACACGGGAAACACCATATATTTT. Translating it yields CASTGYTGNTIYF.

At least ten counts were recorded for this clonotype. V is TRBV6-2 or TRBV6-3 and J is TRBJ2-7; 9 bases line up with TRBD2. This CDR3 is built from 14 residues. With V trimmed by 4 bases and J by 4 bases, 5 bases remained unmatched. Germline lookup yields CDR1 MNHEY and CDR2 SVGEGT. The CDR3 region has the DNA TGTGCCAGCAGTTCCGGACTAGCGACATACGAGCAGTACTTC. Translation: CASSSGLATYEQYF.

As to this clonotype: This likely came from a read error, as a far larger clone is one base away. The CDR3 loop reads CASSDGGANYGCTF. DNA of the CDR3: TGTGCCAGCAGTGACGGCGGAGCTAACTATGGCTGCACCTTC. This chain links TRBV6-4 with TRBJ1-2; no firm D call. The CDR3 contains 14 residues. From germline, CDR1 is MRHNA and CDR2 SNTAGT.

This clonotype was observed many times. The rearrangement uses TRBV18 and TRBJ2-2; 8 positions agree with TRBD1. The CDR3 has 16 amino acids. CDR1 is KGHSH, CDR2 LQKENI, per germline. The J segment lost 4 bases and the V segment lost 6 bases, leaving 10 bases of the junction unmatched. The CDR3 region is CASSSGQGASTGELFF. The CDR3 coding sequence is TGTGCCAGCTCCTCCGGACAGGGCGCGAGCACCGGGGAGCTGTTTTTT.

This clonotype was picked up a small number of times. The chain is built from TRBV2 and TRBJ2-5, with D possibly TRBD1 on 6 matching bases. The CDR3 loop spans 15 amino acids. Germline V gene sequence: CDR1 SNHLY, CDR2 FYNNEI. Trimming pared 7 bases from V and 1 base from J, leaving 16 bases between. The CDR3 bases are TGTGCCAGCATACCCTTCAGGGGCCTCCAAGAGACCCAGTACTTC. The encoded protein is CASIPFRGLQETQYF.

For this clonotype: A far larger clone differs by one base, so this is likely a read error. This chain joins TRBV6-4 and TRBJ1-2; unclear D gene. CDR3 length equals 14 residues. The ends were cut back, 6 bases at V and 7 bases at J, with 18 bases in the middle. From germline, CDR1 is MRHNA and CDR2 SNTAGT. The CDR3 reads CASRRFKMGLGYTF. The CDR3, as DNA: TGTGCCAGCAGACGCTTCAAGATGGGTCTTGGCTACACCTTC.

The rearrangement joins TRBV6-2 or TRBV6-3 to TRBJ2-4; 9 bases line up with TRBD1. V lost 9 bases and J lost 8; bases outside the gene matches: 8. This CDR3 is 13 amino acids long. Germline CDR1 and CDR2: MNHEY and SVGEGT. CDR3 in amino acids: CASPGTGSDIQYF. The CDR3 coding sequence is TGTGCCAGTCCCGGGACAGGGTCTGACATTCAGTACTTC.

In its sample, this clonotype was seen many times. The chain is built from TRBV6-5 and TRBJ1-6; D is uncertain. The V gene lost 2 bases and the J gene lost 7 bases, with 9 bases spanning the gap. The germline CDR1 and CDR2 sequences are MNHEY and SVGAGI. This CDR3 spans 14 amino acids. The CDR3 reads CASSYGQDNSPLHF. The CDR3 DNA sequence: TGTGCCAGCAGTTACGGGCAGGACAATTCACCCCTCCACTTT.

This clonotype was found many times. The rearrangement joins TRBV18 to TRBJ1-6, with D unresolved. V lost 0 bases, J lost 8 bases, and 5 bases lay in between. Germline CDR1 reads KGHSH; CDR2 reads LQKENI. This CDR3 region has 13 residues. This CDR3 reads CASSPPGDSPLHF. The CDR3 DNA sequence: TGTGCCAGCTCACCACCCGGGGATTCACCCCTCCACTTT.

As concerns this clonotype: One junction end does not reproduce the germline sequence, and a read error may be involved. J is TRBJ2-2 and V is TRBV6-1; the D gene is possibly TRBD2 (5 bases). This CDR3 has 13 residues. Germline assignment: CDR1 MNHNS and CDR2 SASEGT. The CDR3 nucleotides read TGTGCCAAACGAAGTACAGTTTACCGGGGAGCTGTTTTT. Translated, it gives CAKRSTVYRGAVF.

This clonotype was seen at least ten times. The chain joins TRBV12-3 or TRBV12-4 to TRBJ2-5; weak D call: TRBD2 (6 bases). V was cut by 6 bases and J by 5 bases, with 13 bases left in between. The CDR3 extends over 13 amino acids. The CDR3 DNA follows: TGTGCCAGCAGCGCCCGGGGGTTGGAGACCCAGTACTTC. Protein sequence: CASSARGLETQYF.